The source of this T cell receptor beta chain is a study of somatic mutations in cytotoxic T cells in rheumatoid arthritis. Germline assignment: CDR1 SGHRS and CDR2 YFSETQ. The CDR3 is made up of 15 amino acids. The V end lost 2 bases, the J end lost 1 base, and 12 bases lay between the germline ends. Sequencing used immunoSEQ multiplex PCR; TCRdb keeps in-frame clones, though not all of them. Of over 15,000 clones in the sample, around 86% were seen once. The chain uses TRBV5-1 and TRBJ2-5; D gene ambiguous. The sample comprised CD8+ T cells sorted from blood. The TCR originated in a man between 18 and 35 years old with rheumatoid arthritis. CDR3 nucleotide sequence: TGCGCCAGCAGCTTCTCTAGTACGTCCCAAGAGACCCAGTACTTC. It specifies CASSFSSTSQETQYF.